A selection of T cell receptor beta chains follows, all from one sample in a study of blood T cell repertoires in COVID-19. Sequenced by immunoSEQ multiplex PCR; TCRdb stores in-frame clones only, minus some. The table records 250,000 to 300,000 clones, 80% to 95% of them present only once. Sequences were obtained from PBMCs or T cells enriched from blood (not recorded which). The receptors originated from a young woman who had recovered from COVID-19. The CDR3 runs from the conserved cysteine through the conserved F or W. A D gene is named only where the DNA matches it firmly. Size is omitted from some rows. Given values are once, few, many or a class for expanded clones.

size: .; length: 14; V: TRBV28; J: TRBJ2-7; D: TRBD2; CDR3: CASRLAGGSYEQYF; DNA: TGTGCCAGCAGACTAGCGGGAGGGTCCTACGAGCAGTACTTC
size: .; length: 14; V: TRBV3-1/TRBV3-2; J: TRBJ2-7; D: TRBD1; CDR3: CASSQTGSSYEQYF; DNA: TGTGCCAGCAGCCAGACAGGGAGCTCCTACGAGCAGTACTTC
size: .; length: 14; V: TRBV19; J: TRBJ1-1; D: TRBD1; CDR3: CASSIQGANTEAFF; DNA: TGTGCCAGTAGTATTCAGGGGGCTAACACTGAAGCTTTCTTT
size: .; length: 13; V: TRBV19; J: TRBJ2-2; D: .; CDR3: CAAGPADTGELFF; DNA: TGTGCCGCAGGTCCAGCGGACACCGGGGAGCTGTTTTTT
size: .; length: 15; V: TRBV5-4; J: TRBJ2-1; D: TRBD2; CDR3: CASSPTSGSYNEQFF; DNA: TGTGCCAGCAGCCCGACTAGCGGATCCTACAATGAGCAGTTCTTC
size: .; length: 13; V: TRBV11-2; J: TRBJ1-1; D: .; CDR3: CASSQTQNTEAFF; DNA: TGTGCCAGCAGCCAAACACAGAACACTGAAGCTTTCTTT
size: .; length: 15; V: TRBV4-2; J: TRBJ1-1; D: .; CDR3: CASSPAEGMNTEAFF; DNA: TGTGCCAGCAGCCCCGCGGAGGGTATGAACACTGAAGCTTTCTTT
size: .; length: 13; V: TRBV25-1; J: TRBJ2-7; D: .; CDR3: CASSEAVVGEQYF; DNA: TGTGCCAGCAGTGAAGCGGTCGTGGGTGAGCAGTACTTC
size: .; length: 14; V: TRBV28; J: TRBJ2-2; D: TRBD1; CDR3: CASSRGLGTGELFF; DNA: TGTGCCAGCAGCAGGGGGCTGGGCACCGGGGAGCTGTTTTTT
size: .; length: 14; V: TRBV9; J: TRBJ2-5; D: .; CDR3: CASSGGLRAETQYF; DNA: TGTGCCAGCAGCGGGGGACTGAGGGCCGAGACCCAGTACTTC
size: .; length: 12; V: TRBV3-1/TRBV3-2; J: TRBJ1-1; D: .; CDR3: CASSRLGTEAFF; DNA: TGTGCCAGCAGCCGTCTCGGCACTGAAGCTTTCTTT
size: .; length: 15; V: TRBV5-4; J: TRBJ2-7; D: TRBD1; CDR3: CASSFPGQGAKEQYF; DNA: TGTGCCAGCAGCTTCCCGGGACAGGGGGCGAAAGAGCAGTACTTC
size: .; length: 13; V: TRBV12-3/TRBV12-4; J: TRBJ2-1; D: .; CDR3: CASSPGGYNEQFF; DNA: TGTGCCAGCAGCCCAGGGGGGTACAATGAGCAGTTCTTC
size: few; length: 11; V: TRBV28; J: TRBJ1-5; D: .; CDR3: CASSLNQPQHF; DNA: TGTGCCAGCAGTCTCAATCAGCCCCAGCATTTT
size: .; length: 14; V: TRBV19; J: TRBJ1-5; D: .; CDR3: CASSIEGVNQPQHF; DNA: TGTGCCAGTAGTATAGAGGGCGTCAATCAGCCCCAGCATTTT
size: .; length: 18; V: TRBV27; J: TRBJ2-5; D: TRBD2; CDR3: CASSPRLAGGQVGETQYF; DNA: TGTGCCAGCAGTCCCCGACTAGCGGGAGGGCAAGTAGGAGAGACCCAGTACTTC
size: .; length: 16; V: TRBV28; J: TRBJ1-6; D: .; CDR3: CASRPHGSSYNSPLHF; DNA: TGTGCCAGCAGACCCCACGGGAGCTCCTATAATTCACCCCTCCACTTT
size: .; length: 15; V: TRBV7-6; J: TRBJ2-3; D: .; CDR3: CASSLGPTSTDTQYF; DNA: TGTGCCAGCAGCTTGGGGCCAACTAGCACAGATACGCAGTATTTT
size: .; length: 16; V: TRBV7-9; J: TRBJ1-2; D: TRBD1; CDR3: CASSDSNVQGNYGYTF; DNA: TGTGCCAGCAGCGACTCTAATGTACAGGGGAACTATGGCTACACCTTC
size: .; length: 14; V: TRBV2; J: TRBJ1-5; D: .; CDR3: CASSEWGVDQPQHF; DNA: TGTGCCAGCAGTGAATGGGGAGTTGATCAGCCCCAGCATTTT
size: .; length: 15; V: TRBV27; J: TRBJ2-2; D: TRBD1; CDR3: CASRVDRGRAGELFF; DNA: TGTGCCAGCAGAGTCGACAGGGGAAGGGCCGGGGAGCTGTTTTTT
size: .; length: 14; V: TRBV6-5; J: TRBJ1-1; D: TRBD1; CDR3: CASRRTGSGTEAFF; DNA: TGTGCCAGCAGAAGGACAGGGTCGGGCACTGAAGCTTTCTTT
size: .; length: 16; V: TRBV4-3; J: TRBJ1-5; D: TRBD1; CDR3: CASSQDVGQGYQPQHF; DNA: TGCGCCAGCAGCCAAGATGTTGGACAGGGCTATCAGCCCCAGCATTTT
size: .; length: 11; V: TRBV9; J: TRBJ2-1; D: .; CDR3: CASSVANEQFF; DNA: TGTGCCAGCAGCGTAGCTAATGAGCAGTTCTTC
size: once; length: 13; V: TRBV28; J: TRBJ1-2; D: .; CDR3: CASSPGPSYGYTF; DNA: TGTGCCAGCAGTCCAGGGCCCTCCTATGGCTACACCTTC
size: .; length: 13; V: TRBV30; J: TRBJ1-2; D: TRBD1; CDR3: CAWMPGQGYGYTF; DNA: TGTGCCTGGATGCCGGGACAGGGGTATGGCTACACCTTC
size: .; length: 14; V: TRBV5-5; J: TRBJ1-3; D: .; CDR3: CASSLAGLGNTIYF; DNA: TGTGCCAGCAGCTTGGCGGGACTTGGAAACACCATATATTTT
size: .; length: 14; V: TRBV4-1; J: TRBJ2-1; D: .; CDR3: CASSLGQGSDEQFF; DNA: TGCGCCAGCAGCCTGGGTCAGGGGAGCGATGAGCAGTTCTTC
size: once; length: 16; V: TRBV6-6; J: TRBJ2-7; D: TRBD2; CDR3: CASSYSTSRRFYEQYF; DNA: TGTGCCAGCAGTTACTCGACTAGCAGGAGATTCTACGAGCAGTACTTC
size: .; length: 15; V: TRBV18; J: TRBJ1-1; D: .; CDR3: CASSRPTGLNTEAFF; DNA: TGTGCCAGCTCACGGCCCACAGGGTTGAACACTGAAGCTTTCTTT
size: .; length: 15; V: TRBV6-5; J: TRBJ2-1; D: TRBD2; CDR3: CASTSGRLPYNEQFF; DNA: TGTGCCAGCACTAGCGGGAGACTGCCCTACAATGAGCAGTTCTTC
size: .; length: 15; V: TRBV5-6; J: TRBJ2-5; D: TRBD2; CDR3: CASSSTSGDQETQYF; DNA: TGTGCCAGCAGCTCGACTAGCGGGGACCAAGAGACCCAGTACTTC
size: .; length: 15; V: TRBV6-2/TRBV6-3; J: TRBJ2-7; D: .; CDR3: CASSLAVVSSYEQYF; DNA: TGTGCCAGCAGTTTGGCAGTTGTAAGCTCCTACGAGCAGTACTTC
size: .; length: 19; V: TRBV6-2/TRBV6-3; J: TRBJ1-5; D: .; CDR3: CASSSVNQGRYFSNQPQHF; DNA: TGTGCCAGCAGTTCCGTCAACCAGGGTCGGTACTTTAGCAATCAGCCCCAGCATTTT
size: .; length: 17; V: TRBV9; J: TRBJ2-3; D: .; CDR3: CASSVGGGGTSTDTQYF; DNA: TGTGCCAGCAGCGTAGGGGGAGGGGGAACTAGCACAGATACGCAGTATTTT
size: many; length: 12; V: TRBV27; J: TRBJ1-1; D: TRBD1; CDR3: CASGYRGGEAFF; DNA: TGTGCCAGCGGCTACAGGGGGGGTGAAGCTTTCTTT
size: once; length: 15; V: TRBV28; J: TRBJ1-6; D: .; CDR3: CASSSSGGPRLPLHF; DNA: TGTGCCAGCAGTTCGTCGGGGGGACCCCGATTACCCCTCCACTTT
size: .; length: 14; V: TRBV7-9; J: TRBJ2-2; D: .; CDR3: CASSLTMNTGELFF; DNA: TGTGCCAGCAGCTTGACAATGAACACCGGGGAGCTGTTTTTT
size: .; length: 13; V: TRBV2; J: TRBJ2-7; D: .; CDR3: CASSDVGRGEQYF; DNA: TGTGCCAGCAGTGATGTTGGCAGGGGTGAGCAGTACTTC
size: .; length: 14; V: TRBV19; J: TRBJ2-5; D: .; CDR3: CASSTQQRQETQYF; DNA: TGTGCCAGTAGTACGCAACAGAGACAAGAGACCCAGTACTTC
size: .; length: 15; V: TRBV5-4; J: TRBJ1-1; D: .; CDR3: CASSLAGGLRTEAFF; DNA: TGTGCCAGCAGCTTGGCCGGGGGGCTGAGAACTGAAGCTTTCTTT
size: few; length: 12; V: TRBV30; J: TRBJ1-4; D: .; CDR3: CAFDGANEKLFF; DNA: TGTGCCTTTGACGGAGCTAATGAAAAACTGTTTTTT
size: .; length: 16; V: TRBV10-2; J: TRBJ2-1; D: TRBD2; CDR3: CASRRTSGNGNNEQFF; DNA: TGCGCCAGCAGGAGGACTAGCGGGAATGGGAACAATGAGCAGTTCTTC
size: .; length: 14; V: TRBV30; J: TRBJ1-5; D: TRBD1; CDR3: CAWTATGANQPQHF; DNA: TGTGCCTGGACCGCGACAGGGGCAAATCAGCCCCAGCATTTT
size: .; length: 13; V: TRBV5-4; J: TRBJ1-1; D: .; CDR3: CASSATGPTEAFF; DNA: TGTGCCAGCAGCGCCACAGGGCCCACTGAAGCTTTCTTT
size: .; length: 15; V: TRBV11-2; J: TRBJ1-4; D: .; CDR3: CASSPGGRSNEKLFF; DNA: TGTGCCAGCAGCCCCGGAGGCCGCTCTAATGAAAAACTGTTTTTT
size: .; length: 14; V: TRBV30; J: TRBJ1-5; D: .; CDR3: CAWSVSGSNQPQHF; DNA: TGTGCCTGGAGTGTGTCAGGTAGCAATCAGCCCCAGCATTTT
size: .; length: 15; V: TRBV7-7; J: TRBJ2-5; D: .; CDR3: CASSGIGSGLETQYF; DNA: TGTGCTAGCAGCGGAATAGGCAGTGGGCTAGAGACCCAGTACTTC
size: .; length: 14; V: TRBV27; J: TRBJ2-4; D: .; CDR3: CASSLGDTKNIQYF; DNA: TGTGCCAGCAGTTTAGGGGACACCAAAAACATTCAGTACTTC
size: .; length: 12; V: TRBV6-6; J: TRBJ2-7; D: .; CDR3: CASRPGFHEQYF; DNA: TGTGCCAGCAGACCAGGGTTCCACGAGCAGTACTTC
size: .; length: 13; V: TRBV19; J: TRBJ1-1; D: .; CDR3: CASSIDDSLSAFF; DNA: TGTGCCAGTAGTATAGATGACAGCTTGTCGGCTTTCTTT
size: .; length: 16; V: TRBV14; J: TRBJ1-3; D: .; CDR3: CASSQGLGFPGNTIYF; DNA: TGTGCCAGCAGCCAAGGACTGGGTTTCCCTGGAAACACCATATATTTT
size: .; length: 14; V: TRBV30; J: TRBJ1-5; D: .; CDR3: CAWSVKAGNQPQHF; DNA: TGTGCCTGGAGTGTAAAGGCAGGGAATCAGCCCCAGCATTTT
size: .; length: 17; V: TRBV5-1; J: TRBJ2-1; D: TRBD1; CDR3: CASSLFGTGHSSNEQFF; DNA: TGCGCCAGCAGCTTATTTGGGACAGGGCACTCTTCCAATGAGCAGTTCTTC
size: .; length: 14; V: TRBV7-2; J: TRBJ2-2; D: .; CDR3: CASSLAVGSGELFF; DNA: TGTGCCAGCAGCTTAGCCGTTGGTAGCGGGGAGCTGTTTTTT
size: .; length: 14; V: TRBV19; J: TRBJ2-7; D: TRBD1; CDR3: CASSPGQGNYEQYF; DNA: TGTGCCAGTAGTCCTGGACAGGGTAACTACGAGCAGTACTTC
size: .; length: 14; V: TRBV5-1; J: TRBJ1-1; D: TRBD1; CDR3: CASSREGASTEAFF; DNA: TGCGCCAGCAGCCGGGAGGGGGCCAGCACTGAAGCTTTCTTT
size: .; length: 14; V: TRBV5-5; J: TRBJ1-1; D: .; CDR3: CASSLQGVNAEAFF; DNA: TGTGCCAGCAGCCTACAGGGAGTTAATGCTGAAGCTTTCTTT